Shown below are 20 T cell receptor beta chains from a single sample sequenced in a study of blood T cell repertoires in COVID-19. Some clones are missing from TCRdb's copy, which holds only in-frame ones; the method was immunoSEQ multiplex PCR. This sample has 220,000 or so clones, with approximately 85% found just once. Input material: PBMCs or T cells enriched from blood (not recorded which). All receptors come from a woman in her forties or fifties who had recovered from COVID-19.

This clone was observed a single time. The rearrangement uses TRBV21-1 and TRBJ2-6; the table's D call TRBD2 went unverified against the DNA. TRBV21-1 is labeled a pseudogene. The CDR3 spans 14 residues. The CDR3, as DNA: TGTGCCAGCCCCCTCCCTACTGGGGCCAACGTCCTGACTTTC. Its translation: CASPLPTGANVLTF.

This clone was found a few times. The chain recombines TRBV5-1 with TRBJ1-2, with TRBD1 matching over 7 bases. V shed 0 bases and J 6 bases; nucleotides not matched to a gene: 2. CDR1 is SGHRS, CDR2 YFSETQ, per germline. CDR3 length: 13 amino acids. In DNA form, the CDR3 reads TGCGCCAGCAGCTTGGGAGACAGGGATGGCTACACCTTC. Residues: CASSLGDRDGYTF.

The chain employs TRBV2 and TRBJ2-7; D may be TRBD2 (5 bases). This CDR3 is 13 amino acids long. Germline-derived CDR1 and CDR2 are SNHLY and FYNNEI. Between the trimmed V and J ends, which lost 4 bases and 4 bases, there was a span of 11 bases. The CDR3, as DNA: TGTGCCAGCAGTGTACTAGTCGCTTACGAGCAGTACTTC. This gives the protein CASSVLVAYEQYF.

The CDR3 sequence: CASSLRPERGIGELFF. DNA for the CDR3: TGCGCCAGCAGCTTACGTCCGGAACGGGGTATCGGGGAGCTGTTTTTT. The V call is TRBV5-1, the J call TRBJ2-2, with TRBD2 as a possible D gene (5 bases). Germline CDR1 SGHRS, CDR2 YFSETQ. The germline V and J ends were trimmed by 2 bases and 7 bases, with 18 bases remaining between them. The CDR3 contains 16 residues.

The CDR3 is CASSLRLAGHPRETQYF. The CDR3 bases are TGTGCCAGCAGCCTCAGACTAGCGGGTCACCCCAGGGAGACCCAGTACTTC. The chain links TRBV11-2 to TRBJ2-5; 10 bases line up with TRBD2. J was trimmed by 5 bases and V by 5 bases; bases with no gene match: 14. There are 17 residues in the CDR3. Germline CDR1 and CDR2: SGHAT and FQNNGV.

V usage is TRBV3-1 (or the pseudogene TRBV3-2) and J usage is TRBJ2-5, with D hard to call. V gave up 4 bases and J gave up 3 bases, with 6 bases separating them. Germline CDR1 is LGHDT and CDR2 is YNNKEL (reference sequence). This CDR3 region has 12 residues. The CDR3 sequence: CASSRVEETQYF. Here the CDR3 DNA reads TGTGCCAGCAGCCGCGTAGAAGAGACCCAGTACTTC.

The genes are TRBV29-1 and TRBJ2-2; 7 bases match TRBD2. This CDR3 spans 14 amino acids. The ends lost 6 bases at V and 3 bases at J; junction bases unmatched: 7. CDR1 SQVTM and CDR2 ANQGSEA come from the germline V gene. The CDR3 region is CSVSTSSYTGELFF. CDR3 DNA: TGCAGCGTCTCGACTAGCAGCTACACCGGGGAGCTGTTTTTT.

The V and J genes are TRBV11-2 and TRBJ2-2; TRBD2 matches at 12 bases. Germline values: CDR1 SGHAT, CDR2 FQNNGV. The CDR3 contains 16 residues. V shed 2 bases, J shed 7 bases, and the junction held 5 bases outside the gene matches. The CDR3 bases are TGTGCCAGCAGCTTAATGACTAGCGGGAGTGGCGGGGAGCTGTTTTTT. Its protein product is CASSLMTSGSGGELFF.

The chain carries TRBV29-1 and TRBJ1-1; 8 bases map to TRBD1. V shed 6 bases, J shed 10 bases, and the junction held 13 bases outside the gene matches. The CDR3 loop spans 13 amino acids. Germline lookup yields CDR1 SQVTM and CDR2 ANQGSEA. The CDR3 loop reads CSVDRGQGNGAFF. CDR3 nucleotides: TGCAGCGTCGACCGCGGACAGGGTAATGGAGCTTTCTTT. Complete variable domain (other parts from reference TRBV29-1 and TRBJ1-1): SAVISQKPSRDICQRGTSLTIQCQVDSQVTMMFWYRQQPGQSLTLIATANQGSEATYESGFVIDKFPISRPNLTFSTLTVSNMSPEDSSIYLCSVDRGQGNGAFFGQGTRLTVV.

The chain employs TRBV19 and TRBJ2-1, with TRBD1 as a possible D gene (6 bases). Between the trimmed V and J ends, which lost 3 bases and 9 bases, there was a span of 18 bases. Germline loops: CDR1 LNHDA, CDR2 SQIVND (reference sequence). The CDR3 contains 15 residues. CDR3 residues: CASSMGTRDASEQFF. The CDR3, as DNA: TGTGCCAGTAGTATGGGGACACGCGATGCTAGTGAGCAGTTCTTC.

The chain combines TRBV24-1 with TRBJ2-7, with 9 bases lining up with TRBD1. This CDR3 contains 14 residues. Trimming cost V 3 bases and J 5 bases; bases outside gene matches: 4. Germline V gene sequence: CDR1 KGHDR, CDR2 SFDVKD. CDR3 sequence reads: CATSDPGTGNEQYF. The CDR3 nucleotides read TGTGCCACCAGTGATCCCGGGACAGGGAACGAGCAGTACTTC.

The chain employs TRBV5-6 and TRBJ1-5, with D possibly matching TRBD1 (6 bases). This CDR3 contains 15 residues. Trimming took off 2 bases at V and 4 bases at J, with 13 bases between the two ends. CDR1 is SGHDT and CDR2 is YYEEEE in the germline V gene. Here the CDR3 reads CASSFSVRGNQPQHF. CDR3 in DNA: TGTGCCAGCAGCTTTTCAGTCAGGGGAAATCAGCCCCAGCATTTT.

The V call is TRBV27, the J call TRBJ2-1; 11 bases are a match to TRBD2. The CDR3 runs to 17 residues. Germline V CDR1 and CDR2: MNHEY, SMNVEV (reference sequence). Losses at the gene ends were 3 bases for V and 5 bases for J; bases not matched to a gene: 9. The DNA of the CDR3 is TGTGCCAGCAGTTTCGTCAGGGGGACTAGCGGCAACAATGAGCAGTTCTTC. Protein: CASSFVRGTSGNNEQFF.

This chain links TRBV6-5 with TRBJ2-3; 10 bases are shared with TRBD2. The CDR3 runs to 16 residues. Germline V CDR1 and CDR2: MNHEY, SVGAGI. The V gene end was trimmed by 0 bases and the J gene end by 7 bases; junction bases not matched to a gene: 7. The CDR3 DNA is TGTGCCAGCAGTTACTCGACTAGCGGGTTGTCGTATACGCAGTATTTT. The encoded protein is CASSYSTSGLSYTQYF.

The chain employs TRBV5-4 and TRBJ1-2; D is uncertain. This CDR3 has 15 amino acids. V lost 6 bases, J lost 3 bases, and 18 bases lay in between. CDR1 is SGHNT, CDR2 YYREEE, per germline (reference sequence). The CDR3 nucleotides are TGTGCCAGCAAGTCGAAGGGTTTCGGGGACTATGGCTACACCTTC. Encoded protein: CASKSKGFGDYGYTF.

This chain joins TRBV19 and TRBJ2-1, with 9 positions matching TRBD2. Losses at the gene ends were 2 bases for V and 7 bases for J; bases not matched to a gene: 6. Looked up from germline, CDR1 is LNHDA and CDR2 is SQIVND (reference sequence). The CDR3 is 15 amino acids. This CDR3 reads CASSIRGGVLNEQFF. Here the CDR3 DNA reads TGTGCCAGTAGTATACGCGGGGGGGTCTTAAATGAGCAGTTCTTC.

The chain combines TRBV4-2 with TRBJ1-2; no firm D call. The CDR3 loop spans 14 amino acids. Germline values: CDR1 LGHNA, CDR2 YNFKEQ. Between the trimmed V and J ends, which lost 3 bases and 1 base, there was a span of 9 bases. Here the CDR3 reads CASSQQRGNYGYTF. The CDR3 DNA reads TGTGCCAGCAGCCAGCAGCGGGGTAACTATGGCTACACCTTC.

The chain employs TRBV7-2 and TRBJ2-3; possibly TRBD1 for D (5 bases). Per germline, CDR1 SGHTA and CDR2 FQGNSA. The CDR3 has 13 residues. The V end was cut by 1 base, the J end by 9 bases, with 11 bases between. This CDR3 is CASSLGQGSTQYF. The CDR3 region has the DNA TGTGCCAGCAGCTTAGGTCAGGGATCAACGCAGTATTTT. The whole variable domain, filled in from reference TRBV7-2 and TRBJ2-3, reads GAGVSQSPSNKVTEKGKDVELRCDPISGHTALYWYRQSLGQGLEFLIYFQGNSAPDKSGLPSDRFSAERTGGSVSTLTIQRTQQEDSAVYLCASSLGQGSTQYFGPGTRLTVL.

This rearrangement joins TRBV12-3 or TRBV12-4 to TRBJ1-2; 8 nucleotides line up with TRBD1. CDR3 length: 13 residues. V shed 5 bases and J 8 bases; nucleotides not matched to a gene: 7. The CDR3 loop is CASSTQGARGYTF. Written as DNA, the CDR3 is TGTGCCAGCAGTACCCAGGGGGCGCGGGGCTACACCTTC.

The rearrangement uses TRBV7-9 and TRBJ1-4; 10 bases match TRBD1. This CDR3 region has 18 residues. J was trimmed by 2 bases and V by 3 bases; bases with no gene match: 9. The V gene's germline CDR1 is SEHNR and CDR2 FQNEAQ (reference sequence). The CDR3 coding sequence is TGTGCCAGCAGCTTTACTTACGGGACAGGGGCCACTAATGAAAAACTGTTTTTT. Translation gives CASSFTYGTGATNEKLFF.